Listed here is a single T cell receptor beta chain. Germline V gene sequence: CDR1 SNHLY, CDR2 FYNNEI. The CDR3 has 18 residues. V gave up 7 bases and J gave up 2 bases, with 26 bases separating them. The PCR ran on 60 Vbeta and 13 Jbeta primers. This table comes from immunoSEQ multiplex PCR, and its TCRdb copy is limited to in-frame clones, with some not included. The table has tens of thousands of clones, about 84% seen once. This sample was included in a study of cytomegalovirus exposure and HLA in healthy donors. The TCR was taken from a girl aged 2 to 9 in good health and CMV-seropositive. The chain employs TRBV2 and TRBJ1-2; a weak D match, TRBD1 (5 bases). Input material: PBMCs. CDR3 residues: CASNGVGLWGDLNYGYTF. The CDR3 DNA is TGTGCCAGCAATGGTGTGGGACTGTGGGGGGACCTAAACTATGGCTACACCTTC.